This TCR beta chain was sequenced for a study of blood T cell repertoires in COVID-19. About the research overall: Collection of acute and convalescent COVID-19 samples took place in the United States, Italy and Spain. Sources were T cells, B-cell-depleted T cells, or PBMCs; the material itself was cDNA or gDNA.

The V gene lost 5 bases and the J gene lost 1 base, with 8 bases spanning the gap. The CDR3 is 13 amino acids. Clinical histories supplied by participants themselves formed the basis of cohort assignment. Repertoires were generated with immunoSEQ multiplex PCR, while TCRdb's copy carries only in-frame clones and drops some. The table has some 140,000 clones, 70% to 85% seen once. The rearrangement links TRBV12-3 or TRBV12-4 to TRBJ1-1; D gene unclear. This TCR came from a man aged 50 to 59 who had recovered from COVID-19. The source material was PBMCs or T cells enriched from blood (not recorded which). This chain's CDR3 is CASSKTENTEAFF. CDR3 bases: TGTGCCAGCAGTAAAACAGAGAACACTGAAGCTTTCTTT.